Here is one T cell receptor (beta chain) with its context. This clonotype was seen ten or more times. No cognate antigen has been identified for it. No clone much larger than this one lies a single base away; base qualities are absent. This sample was included in a study of neurological immune-mediated disorders (dated by TCRdb to between 2017 and 2020). For context, the study as a whole: Peripheral blood TCR-beta repertoires from HTLV-I-associated myelopathy (HAM/TSP) patients, multiple sclerosis patients and healthy controls were compared by UMI-based sequencing. The cohort included some 66 subjects: about 15 with HAM/TSP, around 35 with multiple sclerosis, and approximately 20 healthy controls. Longitudinal samples, technical triplicates and paired sorted CD4+ and CD8+ T-cell subsets, alongside PBMC samples, were included among the approximately 110 TCR-beta libraries. Technical triplicate libraries were sequenced to precisely calculate how much the frequency of each individual clone varied.

The sample's time point label, decoded: technical triplicate 3. For sorted-subset TCR libraries, under 1.2 million sorted CD4+ or CD8+ T cells were used. Peripheral blood was subjected to Ficoll-Hypaque density gradient centrifugation to isolate PBMCs, which were then cryopreserved in liquid nitrogen. Paired sorted CD4+ and CD8+ subsets came from healthy controls, HAM/TSP patients and MS patients. cDNA synthesis used template-switch 5'RACE with a primer carrying a 10-nucleotide random unique molecular identifier tagging each TCR transcript. Every sequencing run covered 15-18 subjects and yielded more than 160 million TCR-beta sequences. Total RNA was extracted with the RNeasy kit. Using the KAPA Real-time Library Amplification kit, TCR-beta VDJ regions were amplified with primers for the TCR constant region and the 5'RACE anchor. A first PCR added sample indexes and Illumina adaptors, after which a second PCR increased the library yield. After purification with Ampure beads, the TCR product of roughly 650 bp was size-selected on a 2% E-gel SizeSelection system. Library quality was checked on a Bioanalyzer, concentration was measured with Qubit, and libraries were quantified with the Kapa Library Quantification kit before pooling. Libraries were sequenced paired-end 2 x 150 bp on an Illumina HiSeq 2500. To increase sequence diversity, roughly 25-31% phiX was spiked into each library pool. The paper's processing steps were these. The UMI-based MiGEC pipeline processed quality-filtered reads and removed over 80% of raw TCR sequences during error correction. IMGT germline references were used for aligning VDJ genes, and each clonotype was defined as a unique CDR3 amino acid sequence together with its V-J genes. Clonal expansion, Shannon diversity and CDR3 relatedness (CalcPairwiseDistances, ClusterSamples) were evaluated with VDJtools, and phylogenetic trees were built with CLCbio workbench. Using coefficient-of-variation modelling across technical triplicates, the study counted a clone as expanded if it had at least 8 unique UMIs. TCRdb handled the public reads itself, with Q25 trimming in fastp and clone calling in MiXCR, and kept productive beta chains. Each record represents a unique CDR3 protein, reported with the most common genes and DNA among its rows. For this entry, the V and J calls and clone size follow TCRdb and not the study's own pipeline. This sample gives more than 25,000 distinct CDR3 sequences in total; around 16% of them show up just once. Together, the top ten hold approximately 5% of the sample.

From a lookup of the germline V gene (reference sequence), CDR1 and CDR2 are DFQATT and SNEGSKA. CDR3 length: 14 amino acids, cysteine to phenylalanine. The CDR3 DNA has 42 bases and is translated from base 1. At the junction V is shortened by 6 bases and J by 2 bases; bases outside the gene matches: 7. Results and caveats for the whole study, not just this receptor: No identical CDR3 amino acid sequences were found to be shared among expanded clones across subjects, suggesting that TCR-beta repertoires were private in all groups. TCR clonal expansion was highest in HAM/TSP patients and lowest in MS patients, with MS patients falling below even healthy controls.

The rearrangement combines TRBV20-1 with TRBJ2-3; TRBD2 matches 8 bases in the middle. The sample was CD4+ T cells from blood. The sequence derives from a female donor with HTLV-1-associated myelopathy (HAM/TSP). The CDR3 in this case is CSARSGGATDTQYF. The sequenced DNA is TGCAGTGCCAGGTCGGGGGGGGCCACAGATACGCAGTATTTT.